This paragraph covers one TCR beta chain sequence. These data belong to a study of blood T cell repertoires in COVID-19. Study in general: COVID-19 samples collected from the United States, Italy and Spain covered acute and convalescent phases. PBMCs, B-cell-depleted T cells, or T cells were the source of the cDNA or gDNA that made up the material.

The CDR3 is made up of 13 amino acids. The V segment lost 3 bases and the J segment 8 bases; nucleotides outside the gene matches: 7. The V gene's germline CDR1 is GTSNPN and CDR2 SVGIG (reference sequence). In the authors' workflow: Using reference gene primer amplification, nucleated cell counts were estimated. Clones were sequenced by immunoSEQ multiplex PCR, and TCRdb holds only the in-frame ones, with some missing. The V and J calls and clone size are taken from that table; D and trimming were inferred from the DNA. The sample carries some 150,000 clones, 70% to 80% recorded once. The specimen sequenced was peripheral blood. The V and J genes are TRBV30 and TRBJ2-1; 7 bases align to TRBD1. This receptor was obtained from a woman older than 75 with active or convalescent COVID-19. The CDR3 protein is CAWSPGQSHEQFF. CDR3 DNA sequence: TGTGCCTGGAGCCCGGGACAGTCTCATGAGCAGTTCTTC.